The source of this TCR beta chain is a study of CD8 T cells in ankylosing spondylitis. Trimming pared 4 bases from V and 6 bases from J, leaving 9 bases between. CDR3 size: 11 residues. CDR1 and CDR2 from the germline V gene are SQVTM and ANQGSEA. Study-wide points: Seven to nine highly homologous variants made up a TCR beta motif that seemed to typify ankylosing spondylitis blood.

In TCRdb, the 5' RACE reads were re-called with MiXCR into one record per CDR3 protein. The sample records about 540,000 distinct CDR3 sequences, about 12% being singletons. This clonotype was seen more than once but under ten times. Its specificity is unknown. The chain couples TRBV29-1 to TRBJ1-2, with D possibly TRBD1 on 6 matching bases. The material sequenced was blood, either unsorted or a sorted T cell fraction (not recorded which). This receptor was taken from a male donor with ankylosing spondylitis. The CDR3 spells CSVGGDNGYTF. CDR3 coding DNA: TGCAGCGTTGGCGGGGACAATGGCTACACCTTC.